This T cell receptor beta chain came from a study of metastatic and nonmetastatic thyroid tumors. Concerning this clone itself: At one boundary the junction diverges from the germline segment, which might be a read error.

CDR1 MNHNS and CDR2 SASEGT come from the germline V gene. This CDR3 spans 15 amino acids. No patient received treatment before thyroid surgery. TCRdb reanalyzed the PCR reads with MiXCR. The table lists under 55,000 clones, around a sixth of them singletons. V is TRBV6-1 and J is TRBJ2-1, with no clear D. The source is a female donor with papillary thyroid cancer or a benign thyroid nodule (not recorded which). Some clones in this sample may be carry-over from other donors' samples. The sample comprised blood. The CDR3 loop reads CASSDSPEAHNEQLF. CDR3 in DNA: TGTGCCAGCAGTGATAGTCCCGAAGCCCACAATGAGCAGTTATTC.